One and the same sample provided the 18 T cell receptor beta chains below, sequenced in a study of T cells in Graves' hyperthyroidism and ophthalmopathy. Amplification yielded TCR beta CDR3 regions, with RNA transcripts as the source. HTBI primers were the set used in a first-round RT-PCR of the TCR CDR3. TCRdb re-called the multiplex PCR reads with MiXCR, one entry per CDR3 protein. The table lists about 350,000 distinct CDR3 sequences, 15% to 20% of them singletons, with around 15% in the top ten. Material for sequencing was blood. The receptor source for this set is a woman in her thirties or forties with Graves' ophthalmopathy.

This clonotype was recorded at least ten times. The chain carries TRBV6-1 and TRBJ2-7; D is perhaps TRBD2 (6 bases). The CDR3 has 15 amino acids. The germline V gene encodes CDR1 MNHNS and CDR2 SASEGT. The V end lost 8 bases, the J end lost 0 bases, and 17 bases lay between the germline ends. The CDR3 DNA is TGTGCCAGCGTAGGGGTGAGCGGGCCCTCCTACGAGCAGTACTTC. Translating it yields CASVGVSGPSYEQYF.

This clonotype was seen repeatedly, ten times or more. The chain recombines TRBV4-3 with TRBJ2-7, with unresolved D. V was clipped by 0 bases and J by 4 bases, with 7 bases between them. This CDR3 comprises 13 residues. Germline values: CDR1 LGHNA, CDR2 YSLEER. DNA of the CDR3: TGCGCCAGCAGCCAAGATTGGGGTTACGAGCAGTACTTC. Encoded protein: CASSQDWGYEQYF.

The CDR3 loop reads CASSTGPRGRRAYEQYF. The CDR3 DNA sequence: TGTGCCAGCTCAACTGGGCCAAGGGGACGGCGGGCCTACGAGCAGTACTTC. The rearrangement joins TRBV18 to TRBJ2-7; the D call may be TRBD1 or TRBD2 (5 bases each). Trimming removed 5 bases from V and 2 bases from J, with 22 bases in between. Germline V gene data show CDR1 as KGHSH and CDR2 as LQKENI. The CDR3 consists of 17 residues.

This clonotype was picked up one time. The chain joins TRBV6-1 to TRBJ1-2; TRBD1 matches at 10 bases. Looked up from germline, CDR1 is MNHNS and CDR2 is SASEGT. V was clipped by 5 bases and J by 3 bases; unmatched bases: 3. The CDR3 loop spans 14 amino acids. This CDR3 is CASSTGTGDYGYTF. The CDR3 region has the DNA TGTGCCAGCAGTACGGGGACAGGGGACTATGGCTACACCTTC.

This clonotype was picked up many times. This chain links TRBV7-9 with TRBJ2-7; 10 positions match TRBD1. V lost 5 bases to trimming and J lost 2 bases; unmatched junction nucleotides: 9. The CDR3 spans 16 residues. Germline V gene data show CDR1 as SEHNR and CDR2 as FQNEAQ (reference sequence). The CDR3 coding sequence is TGTGCCAGCAGCCACGCACCGGGACAGGGGCCCTACGAGCAGTACTTC. This encodes CASSHAPGQGPYEQYF.

This clonotype was recorded at least ten times. This chain connects TRBV6-5 to TRBJ2-7; tentative D call: TRBD2 (8 bases). The CDR3 runs to 14 residues. Germline values: CDR1 MNHEY, CDR2 SVGAGI. Deletions cut 5 bases from V and 4 bases from J, with 15 bases between. The CDR3 DNA sequence: TGTGCCAGCAGTCGCCGGGAGGGGGCTTACGAGCAGTACTTC. This gives the protein CASSRREGAYEQYF.

This clonotype was counted many times. The CDR3 sequence is CATTQGAVGELFF. In nucleotides, the CDR3 is TGTGCCACCACCCAGGGGGCTGTCGGGGAGCTGTTTTTT. This rearrangement joins TRBV24-1 to TRBJ2-2, with 8 bases lining up with TRBD1. The V gene end was trimmed by 8 bases and the J gene end by 7 bases; junction bases not matched to a gene: 5. This CDR3 is built from 13 residues. Germline CDR1 is KGHDR and CDR2 is SFDVKD.

This clonotype was recorded at least ten times. This chain joins TRBV5-1 and TRBJ1-5, with a possible D match to TRBD1 (6 bases). Looked up from germline, CDR1 is SGHRS and CDR2 is YFSETQ. This CDR3 contains 15 residues. Trimming removed 0 bases at V and 5 bases at J, with 12 bases between. CDR3: CASSLAGAVYQPQHF. The DNA for the CDR3 is TGCGCCAGCAGCTTGGCGGGGGCGGTTTATCAGCCCCAGCATTTT.

Ten or more counts support this clonotype. A much larger clonotype is one base distant, so this may be a read error. The conserved final phenylalanine or tryptophan is absent from the CDR3, which likely points to a read error. V is TRBV12-3 or TRBV12-4 and J is TRBJ1-2; no clear D gene. V gave up 3 bases and J gave up 5 bases, with 7 bases separating them. The CDR3 extends over 12 amino acids. The CDR3 DNA is TGTGCCAGCAGTTTTTCTGGTTATGGCTACACCCTC. Amino acids: CASSFSGYGYTL.

This clonotype was seen ten or more times. V usage is TRBV6-1 and J usage is TRBJ2-7, with TRBD2 identical over 8 bases. The CDR3 contains 14 residues. J was trimmed by 0 bases and V by 6 bases; bases with no gene match: 4. Germline V gene sequence: CDR1 MNHNS, CDR2 SASEGT. The CDR3 is CASSSSGGSYEQYF. CDR3 in DNA: TGTGCCAGCAGCTCAAGCGGGGGCTCCTACGAGCAGTACTTC.

The chain couples TRBV30 to TRBJ1-1, with D possibly being TRBD1 (5 bases). The CDR3 runs 12 residues. V was cut by 2 bases and J by 5 bases, with 9 bases left in between. From germline, CDR1 is GTSNPN and CDR2 SVGIG (reference sequence). CDR3 coding DNA: TGTGCCTGGAGTACAGGTAGGACTGAAGCTTTCTTT. Translated, it gives CAWSTGRTEAFF.

This clonotype was counted at least ten times. The chain couples TRBV27 to TRBJ2-2; D perhaps matches TRBD2 (6 bases). The V gene's germline CDR1 is MNHEY and CDR2 SMNVEV (reference sequence). V lost 3 bases and J lost 2, with 13 bases in between. There are 16 residues in the CDR3. The CDR3 spells CASSLGLGLNTGELFF. The CDR3 DNA reads as TGTGCCAGCAGTTTGGGTTTGGGACTCAACACCGGGGAGCTGTTTTTT.

V and J are TRBV7-9 and TRBJ2-7, with TRBD2 as a possible D gene (6 bases). The DNA end favors TRBJ2-1, so the J call may be wrong. Germline V gene sequence: CDR1 SEHNR, CDR2 FQNEAQ (reference sequence). The CDR3 length is 13 residues. CDR3 residues: CASSSDIGSEQFF. CDR3 sequence (DNA): TGTGCCAGCAGCTCCGATATCGGGAGCGAACAGTTCTTC.

Here the CDR3 DNA reads TGTGCCAGCACGGGTAGGGCCAGTAGCAATCAGCCCCAGCATTTT. It encodes CASTGRASSNQPQHF. The rearrangement uses TRBV6-1 and TRBJ1-5; D gene ambiguous. The CDR3 extends over 15 amino acids. Trimming took 7 bases from V and 0 from J, leaving 13 bases between them. CDR1 MNHNS and CDR2 SASEGT come from the germline V gene.

This clonotype has ten or more counts. The chain joins TRBV6-5 to TRBJ2-7; D remains ambiguous. The germline V and J ends were trimmed by 0 bases and 6 bases, with 9 bases remaining between them. This CDR3 is 13 amino acids long. Per germline, CDR1 MNHEY and CDR2 SVGAGI. The CDR3 sequence: CASSYSLTTEQYF. CDR3 coding DNA: TGTGCCAGCAGTTACTCCCTAACCACCGAGCAGTACTTC.

This clonotype was counted ten times or more. The chain carries TRBV6-1 and TRBJ2-4, with D unclear. This CDR3 has 13 residues. Trimming took off 10 bases at V and 0 bases at J, with 10 bases between the two ends. CDR1 is MNHNS, CDR2 SASEGT, per germline. The CDR3 region is CAIRNIAKNIQYF. The CDR3 nucleotides are TGTGCCATCCGTAATATAGCCAAAAACATTCAGTACTTC.

This clonotype was detected many times. The chain couples TRBV6-4 to TRBJ1-1; D is unclear. The CDR3 is 12 amino acids. Germline loops: CDR1 MRHNA, CDR2 SNTAGT. The germline V and J ends were trimmed by 4 bases and 3 bases, with 6 bases remaining between them. Here the CDR3 DNA reads TGTGCCAGCAGTGCCGCGGACACTGAAGCTTTCTTT. Its translation is CASSAADTEAFF.

This clonotype has ten or more counts. The gene calls are TRBV28 and TRBJ2-2; TRBD1 matches at 7 bases. V lost 5 bases and J lost 4; bases outside the gene matches: 7. CDR3 size: 15 residues. CDR1 MDHEN and CDR2 SYDVKM come from the germline V gene. The CDR3 reads CASSDGDRSTGELFF. DNA of the CDR3: TGTGCCAGCAGTGATGGGGACAGAAGCACCGGGGAGCTGTTTTTT.